These 23 T cell receptor beta chains originate from one sample sequenced in a study of CD8+CD57+ T cells in acquired aplastic anemia. For CDR3 and TCR beta VDJ profiling, genomic DNA was the template used. A single record per CDR3 protein comes from TCRdb applying MiXCR to the reads. Among approximately 380,000 distinct CDR3 sequences listed, approximately 70% were seen once. The specimen was sorted CD4+, CD8+, or CD8+CD57+ T cells (not recorded which) from PBMCs. These receptors were obtained from a human donor in good health, serving as a control.

This clonotype turned up a few times. The V gene is TRBV19, the J gene TRBJ2-7; D may be TRBD2 (5 bases). There are 15 residues in the CDR3. Trimming shortened V by 3 bases and J by 3 bases, and 15 bases separated the two germline ends. Germline CDR1 LNHDA, CDR2 SQIVND (reference sequence). This CDR3 is CASSMKAQEGYEQYF. For the CDR3, the DNA is TGTGCCAGTAGTATGAAAGCTCAAGAGGGCTACGAGCAGTACTTC.

This clonotype was detected only once. This could be a read error, since a much larger clone is one nucleotide away. The chain has TRBV2 and TRBJ1-1; the D is unclear. CDR1 and CDR2 (germline): SNHLY, FYNNEI. The CDR3 loop spans 14 amino acids. V was cut by 5 bases and J by 4 bases, with 14 bases left in between. CDR3 nucleotides: TGTGCCAGCAGTTGCTCGGATTTTGTCACTGAAGCTTTCTTT. It encodes CASSCSDFVTEAFF.

The chain joins TRBV12-5 to TRBJ2-5; 8 nucleotides match TRBD1. The CDR3 is 12 residues long. Per germline, CDR1 LGHNT and CDR2 FRNRAP. In nucleotides, the CDR3 is TGTGCCAGCAGACGTACAGGGGGGACCCAGTACTTC. It encodes CASRRTGGTQYF.

V and J are TRBV11-2 and TRBJ1-5, with 9 bases lining up with TRBD1. CDR1 SGHAT and CDR2 FQNNGV come from the germline V gene. This CDR3 is 16 amino acids long. V lost 6 bases to trimming and J lost 3 bases; unmatched junction nucleotides: 9. The DNA for the CDR3 is TGTGCCAGCAGGTTCGGAGGGACAGGGTTCAATCAGCCCCAGCATTTT. Translating it yields CASRFGGTGFNQPQHF.

This clonotype was detected ten times or more. The rearrangement links TRBV14 to TRBJ2-7; D remains ambiguous. The V gene lost 4 bases and the J gene lost 3 bases, with 10 bases spanning the gap. Germline V gives CDR1 SGHDN, CDR2 FVKESK. This CDR3 has 13 residues. The DNA of the CDR3 is TGTGCCAGCAGCCCCTATAGGGTCTACGAGCAGTACTTC. Encoded protein: CASSPYRVYEQYF. The whole variable domain, remainder taken from reference TRBV14 and TRBJ2-7, is EAGVTQFPSHSVIEKGQTVTLRCDPISGHDNLYWYRRVMGKEIKFLLHFVKESKQDESGMPNNRFLAERTGGTYSTLKVQPAELEDSGVYFCASSPYRVYEQYFGPGTRLTVT.

The J gene is TRBJ2-1, the V gene TRBV20-1; 8 positions agree with TRBD1. CDR1 and CDR2 (germline): DFQATT, SNEGSKA (reference sequence). Losses at the gene ends were 2 bases for V and 1 base for J; bases not matched to a gene: 13. CDR3 length equals 18 residues. The chain's CDR3 is CSARSTTGDPPSYNEQFF. The CDR3 coding sequence is TGCAGTGCTAGATCCACGACAGGGGACCCCCCGTCCTACAATGAGCAGTTCTTC.

The table lists this clonotype with a few counts. The gene calls are TRBV25-1 and TRBJ1-1; D is ambiguous. CDR3 length: 14 amino acids. V lost 3 bases and J 4 bases, leaving 12 bases between the germline ends. Germline V gene lookup returns CDR1 MGHDK and CDR2 SYGVNS. The CDR3 nucleotides read TGTGCCAGCAGTGAGGTGCTTCCGGGCACTGAAGCTTTCTTT. This sequence encodes CASSEVLPGTEAFF.

This rearrangement joins TRBV20-1 to TRBJ2-1, with D possibly matching TRBD1 (6 bases). Germline lookup yields CDR1 DFQATT and CDR2 SNEGSKA (reference sequence). The CDR3 covers 14 residues. V lost 1 base and J 8 bases, leaving 15 bases between the germline ends. The CDR3 region is CSARGVTGNHEQFF. CDR3 bases: TGCAGTGCTAGAGGAGTAACAGGGAACCATGAGCAGTTCTTC.

The rearrangement links TRBV5-6 to TRBJ1-6; D remains unclear. The ends were cut back, 1 base at V and 14 bases at J, with 16 bases in the middle. There are 14 residues in the CDR3. Germline-derived CDR1 and CDR2 are SGHDT and YYEEEE. The CDR3 region is CASSLPAIRFALHF. CDR3 in DNA: TGTGCCAGCAGCTTGCCAGCTATTAGATTCGCCCTCCACTTT.

The genes are TRBV6-6 and TRBJ1-2, with D maybe TRBD1 (6 bases). The V gene's germline CDR1 is MNHNY and CDR2 SVGAGI (reference sequence). This CDR3 has 16 amino acids. The V gene lost 8 bases and the J gene lost 1 base, with 20 bases spanning the gap. The DNA for the CDR3 is TGTGCCAGCCACTTGAACCGGGACACACTTAACTATGGCTACACCTTC. It translates to CASHLNRDTLNYGYTF.

Note on this clonotype: Because the CDR3 is missing its conserved closing phenylalanine or tryptophan, this is likely a read error. It is unclear where the CDR3 begins or ends on the DNA, so no DNA is shown, and the CDR3 is as TCRdb lists it. The rearrangement joins TRBV7-3 to TRBJ1-2; no DNA check was done on the table's D call, TRBD1. CDR1 is SGHTA, CDR2 FQGTGA, per germline. The CDR3 totals 13 residues, both ends included. CDR3 sequence reads: CASSATVSYNSPL.

This clonotype was observed a handful of times. V gene TRBV19 combines with J gene TRBJ2-2, with D maybe TRBD1 (5 bases). Per germline, CDR1 LNHDA and CDR2 SQIVND (reference sequence). The CDR3 sequence is 13 residues long. The V end lost 3 bases, the J end lost 7 bases, and 9 bases lay between the germline ends. The CDR3 DNA follows: TGTGCCAGTAGTATGCTAGGGGACGGGGAGCTGTTTTTT. The encoded protein is CASSMLGDGELFF.

This clonotype showed up just once. The chain is built from TRBV10-3 and TRBJ2-5, with TRBD2 as a possible D gene (5 bases). CDR1 ENHRY and CDR2 SYGVKD come from the germline V gene. The CDR3 spans 11 residues. V lost 11 bases and J lost 4, with 11 bases in between. In DNA, the CDR3 is TGTGCCGCCGCGGGTGGAGAGACCCAGTACTTC. It translates to CAAAGGETQYF.

CDR3 in amino acids: CASSVVGGDLHF. CDR3 coding DNA: TGTGCCAGCAGCGTAGTAGGGGGCGACCTCCACTTT. The V gene is TRBV9, the J gene TRBJ2-7, with 7 nucleotides matching TRBD1. The better agreement between TRBJ1-6 and the DNA end casts doubt on the J call. The V gene's germline CDR1 is SGDLS and CDR2 YYNGEE. This CDR3 is 12 amino acids long.

This clonotype occurred a few times. This chain links TRBV15 with TRBJ1-2; perhaps TRBD1 as D (5 bases). CDR1 LNHNV and CDR2 YYDKDF come from the germline V gene (reference sequence). This CDR3 has 14 amino acids. V was cut by 4 bases and J by 5 bases, with 14 bases left in between. The CDR3 DNA follows: TGTGCCACCAGCAACAGCGGGGCAGGTTATGGCTACACCTTC. Translation gives CATSNSGAGYGYTF.

The chain is built from TRBV7-2 and TRBJ2-7; tentative D call: TRBD2 (6 bases). Trimming stripped 0 bases from V and 2 bases from J, with 11 bases between. The CDR3 runs 15 residues. Germline loops: CDR1 SGHTA, CDR2 FQGNSA. The CDR3 sequence is CASSLAGGDPYEQYF. DNA for the CDR3: TGTGCCAGCAGCTTAGCCGGGGGAGATCCCTACGAGCAGTACTTC.

This clonotype has a count of ten or more. V is TRBV6-6 and J is TRBJ1-1, with 8 bases lining up with TRBD1. Germline assignment: CDR1 MNHNY and CDR2 SVGAGI (reference sequence). The CDR3 runs 16 residues. V shed 6 bases and J 0 bases; nucleotides not matched to a gene: 9. The CDR3 spells CASRRTGFGVNTEAFF. The CDR3 nucleotides are TGTGCCAGCAGACGGACAGGGTTTGGGGTGAACACTGAAGCTTTCTTT.

The chain links TRBV20-1 to TRBJ1-1; D is unresolved. The CDR3 spans 16 residues. Trimming cost V 5 bases and J 6 bases, with 25 bases left between them. Per the germline V gene, CDR1 is DFQATT and CDR2 is SNEGSKA (reference sequence). The CDR3 DNA follows: TGCAGTGCTCACATCCTACCAAACGATGCTTACCCTGAAGCTTTCTTT. This codes for CSAHILPNDAYPEAFF.

V is TRBV11-3 and J is TRBJ1-5; no reliable D call. Trimming took off 1 base at V and 5 bases at J, with 9 bases between the two ends. The CDR3 is 14 residues long. CDR1 SGHNT and CDR2 YENEEA come from the germline V gene. CDR3: CASSLVQEDQPQHF. The CDR3 DNA reads as TGTGCCAGCAGCTTAGTTCAGGAGGATCAGCCCCAGCATTTT.

The chain joins TRBV20-1 to TRBJ2-3; 12 bases are a match to TRBD2. There are 15 residues in the CDR3. The trim removed 6 bases at V and 4 bases at J, leaving 8 bases unmatched. The V gene's germline CDR1 is DFQATT and CDR2 SNEGSKA (reference sequence). The CDR3 region is CSALGLAGRADTQYF. The CDR3 bases are TGCAGTGCACTAGGACTAGCGGGGCGCGCAGATACGCAGTATTTT.

This clonotype was detected ten times or more. The V gene is TRBV5-6, the J gene TRBJ2-6; 7 nucleotides line up with TRBD1. Unmatched junction bases numbered 4, after V lost 5 bases and J lost 2 bases. The CDR3 has 15 amino acids. Germline V lookup: CDR1 SGHDT, CDR2 YYEEEE. CDR3 sequence: CASRPTGTGANVLTF. CDR3 nucleotide sequence: TGTGCCAGCAGGCCGACAGGGACTGGGGCCAACGTCCTGACTTTC.

Details on this clonotype: Its ends do not fully match the called genes, so a read error is possible. This chain joins TRBV7-9 and TRBJ1-5; D call uncertain. Germline V gives CDR1 SEHNR, CDR2 FQNEAQ (reference sequence). This CDR3 is 14 amino acids long. This chain's CDR3 is CASSLTSDRPSPLF. CDR3 DNA sequence: TGTGCCAGCAGCTTAACGTCGGATCGCCCCTCCCCTTTGTTT.

On this clonotype itself: The junction departs from the called germline gene at one end, perhaps through a read error. The chain employs TRBV7-2 and TRBJ2-3; D might be TRBD1 (6 bases). CDR1 and CDR2 from the germline V gene are SGHTA and FQGNSA. The CDR3 runs 13 residues. CDR3 loop: CASSLGSTGGHTF. CDR3 nucleotides: TGTGCCAGCAGCTTAGGGTCGACAGGTGGCCACACCTTC.